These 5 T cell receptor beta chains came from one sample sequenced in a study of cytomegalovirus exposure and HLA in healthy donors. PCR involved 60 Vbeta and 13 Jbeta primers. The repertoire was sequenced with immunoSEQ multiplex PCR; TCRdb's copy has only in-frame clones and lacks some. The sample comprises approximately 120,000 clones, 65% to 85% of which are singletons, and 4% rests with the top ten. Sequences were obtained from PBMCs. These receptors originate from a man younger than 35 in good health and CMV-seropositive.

The CDR3 reads CASSESGQLNTEAFF. In DNA form, the CDR3 reads TGTGCCAGCAGTGAATCCGGACAGCTAAACACTGAAGCTTTCTTT. The J gene is TRBJ1-1, the V gene TRBV25-1; D possibly corresponds to TRBD1 (6 bases). The V gene's germline CDR1 is MGHDK and CDR2 SYGVNS. Trimming shortened V by 1 base and J by 2 bases, and 11 bases separated the two germline ends. CDR3 length equals 15 residues.

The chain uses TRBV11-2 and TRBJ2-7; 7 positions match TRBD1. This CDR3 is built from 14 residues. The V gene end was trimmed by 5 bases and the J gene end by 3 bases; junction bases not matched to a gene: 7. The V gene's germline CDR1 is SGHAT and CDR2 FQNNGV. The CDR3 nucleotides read TGTGCCAGCAGCCTCATCGGACAGGTCTACGAGCAGTACTTC. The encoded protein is CASSLIGQVYEQYF.

CDR3 loop: CASSLVFREKLFF. CDR3 DNA: TGTGCCAGCAGCTTAGTCTTCAGGGAAAAACTGTTTTTT. The V gene is TRBV7-7, the J gene TRBJ1-4, with D unresolved. Germline V lookup: CDR1 SSHAT, CDR2 FNYEAQ (reference sequence). The ends were cut back, 1 base at V and 8 bases at J, with 8 bases in the middle. The CDR3 is 13 residues long.

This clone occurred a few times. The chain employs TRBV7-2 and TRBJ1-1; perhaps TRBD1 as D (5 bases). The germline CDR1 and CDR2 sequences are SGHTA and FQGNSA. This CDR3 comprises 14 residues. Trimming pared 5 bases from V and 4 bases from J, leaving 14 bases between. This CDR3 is CASSQQTVGTEAFF. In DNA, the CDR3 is TGTGCCAGCAGCCAACAGACAGTCGGCACTGAAGCTTTCTTT.

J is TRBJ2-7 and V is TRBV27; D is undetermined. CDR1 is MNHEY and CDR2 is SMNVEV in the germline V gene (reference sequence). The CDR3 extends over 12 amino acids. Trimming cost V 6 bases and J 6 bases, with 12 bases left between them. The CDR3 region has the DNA TGTGCCAGCAGCCGCCGAGTTGGCGAGCAGTACTTC. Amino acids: CASSRRVGEQYF.